A single sample is the source of the 18 T cell receptor beta chains below, sequenced in a study of regulatory T cells in long-lasting Graves disease. The time point is: newly diagnosed GD, antithyroid drugs for less than 3 months. Extracted RNA from PBMCs served as the source of the TCR library. HTBI primers from iRepertoire and Arm-PCR of CDR3 regions yielded the TCR beta libraries. Using its own MiXCR run on the multiplex PCR reads, TCRdb lists one record per CDR3 protein. This table holds some 410,000 distinct CDR3 sequences, roughly 15% found once. These same data were also listed under a study on T cells in Graves' hyperthyroidism and ophthalmopathy.

The sample consisted of peripheral blood mononuclear cells (PBMCs), taken at new diagnosis, from a patient treated with antithyroid drugs. These receptors originate from a woman aged 30 to 39 with Graves disease.

The table lists this clonotype with many counts. The chain carries TRBV27 and TRBJ1-4; D gene uncertain. Germline loops: CDR1 MNHEY, CDR2 SMNVEV (reference sequence). Trimming stripped 3 bases from V and 3 bases from J, with 11 bases between. This CDR3 is 15 amino acids long. CDR3 residues: CASSFLGESNEKLFF. CDR3 sequence (DNA): TGTGCCAGCAGTTTCCTCGGGGAGTCTAATGAAAAACTGTTTTTT.

This clonotype was seen at least ten times. The chain is built from TRBV30 and TRBJ1-1; D remains ambiguous. V was shortened by 3 bases and J by 8 bases, with 10 bases between the two germline ends. Germline values: CDR1 GTSNPN, CDR2 SVGIG (reference sequence). There are 11 residues in the CDR3. Written as DNA, the CDR3 is TGTGCCTGGAGCACCCCGCGGGAAGCTTTCTTT. Its translation is CAWSTPREAFF.

This clonotype was observed many times. This rearrangement joins TRBV14 to TRBJ1-2; 9 positions agree with TRBD1. The CDR3 is made up of 15 amino acids. Trimming at V came to 0 bases and at J to 4 bases, leaving 3 bases not matched to a gene. Germline lookup yields CDR1 SGHDN and CDR2 FVKESK. The CDR3 protein is CASSQDHRGPYGYTF. In DNA form, the CDR3 reads TGTGCCAGCAGCCAAGATCACAGGGGGCCCTATGGCTACACCTTC.

This chain links TRBV6-1 with TRBJ2-2; unclear D gene. This CDR3 has 18 residues. V lost 6 bases to trimming and J lost 0 bases, with 20 bases between them. Germline V gene data show CDR1 as MNHNS and CDR2 as SASEGT. CDR3 protein: CASRPNRWGNSNTGELFF. CDR3 sequence (DNA): TGTGCCAGCAGGCCAAACCGTTGGGGAAATTCGAACACCGGGGAGCTGTTTTTT.

As concerns this clonotype: Possible read error: a much larger clone is one base away. The V and J genes are TRBV6-1 and TRBJ2-7, with TRBD1 as a possible D gene (5 bases). The CDR3 length is 14 residues. Germline loops: CDR1 MNHNS, CDR2 SASEGT. CDR3 nucleotides: TGTGCCAGCAGGTTAGGACAAGGCTCCTACGGGCAGTACTTC. Its protein is CASRLGQGSYGQYF.

This clonotype came up many times. V and J are TRBV19 and TRBJ1-5, with D maybe TRBD1 (6 bases). The ends were cut back, 8 bases at V and 1 base at J, with 15 bases in the middle. CDR3 length equals 15 residues. Germline V gene data show CDR1 as LNHDA and CDR2 as SQIVND (reference sequence). CDR3 coding DNA: TGTGCCAGTCGGGGACAACGAGGGAGCAATCAGCCCCAGCATTTT. Residues: CASRGQRGSNQPQHF.

This clonotype was detected ten times or more. V usage is TRBV6-2 or TRBV6-3 and J usage is TRBJ2-1, with D tentatively TRBD2 (6 bases). V was pared by 10 bases and J by 6 bases, with 16 bases between. The germline CDR1 and CDR2 sequences are MNHEY and SVGEGT. There are 13 residues in the CDR3. In DNA, the CDR3 is TGTGCCACCCGGACTAATGCCTTCAATGAGCAGTTCTTC. This codes for CATRTNAFNEQFF.

This clonotype was seen ten or more times. The chain combines TRBV6-5 with TRBJ2-1; 11 bases fit TRBD2. V was pared by 2 bases and J by 4 bases, with 4 bases of the junction left unmatched. This CDR3 spans 16 amino acids. Germline loops: CDR1 MNHEY, CDR2 SVGAGI. The CDR3 loop is CASSYGLAGGYNEQFF. The CDR3 bases are TGTGCCAGCAGTTACGGCCTAGCGGGAGGTTACAATGAGCAGTTCTTC.

This clonotype was picked up many times. V and J are TRBV11-1 and TRBJ1-2; no firm D call. Between the trimmed V and J ends, which lost 5 bases and 11 bases, there was a span of 15 bases. Germline CDR1 reads SGHAT; CDR2 reads FQDESV (reference sequence). This CDR3 contains 12 residues. The CDR3 sequence: CASSTTGPDYTF. Written as DNA, the CDR3 is TGTGCCAGCAGCACCACCGGGCCAGATTACACCTTC.

At least ten counts were recorded for this clonotype. V usage is TRBV20-1 and J usage is TRBJ2-1; either TRBD1 or TRBD2 may fit D (7 bases each). The CDR3 spans 16 residues. Germline V gene data show CDR1 as DFQATT and CDR2 as SNEGSKA (reference sequence). Trimming pared 2 bases from V and 8 bases from J, leaving 22 bases between. CDR3 loop: CSARWEGPTGKYEQFF. CDR3 coding DNA: TGCAGTGCTAGATGGGAGGGACCGACAGGGAAGTATGAGCAGTTCTTC.

This clonotype showed up many times. The chain uses TRBV13 and TRBJ2-1; 7 bases line up with TRBD1. The trim removed 5 bases at V and 0 bases at J, leaving 4 bases unmatched. The germline gives CDR1 PRHDT, CDR2 FYEKMQ (reference sequence). The CDR3 is made up of 15 amino acids. The CDR3 loop is CASSDRESSYNEQFF. The CDR3 nucleotides are TGTGCCAGCAGCGACAGGGAGAGCTCCTACAATGAGCAGTTCTTC.

This clonotype was observed at least ten times. This chain connects TRBV20-1 to TRBJ2-3; tentative D call: TRBD2 (5 bases). The CDR3 contains 16 residues. Germline V lookup: CDR1 DFQATT, CDR2 SNEGSKA (reference sequence). V gave up 7 bases and J gave up 0 bases, with 20 bases separating them. CDR3 protein: CSVVLAYPTSTDTQYF. CDR3 DNA: TGCAGTGTAGTCCTAGCCTACCCAACCAGCACAGATACGCAGTATTTT.

Regarding this clonotype: This may come from a read error, since a much larger clone is one base off. The chain's CDR3 is CASRRDSAHNEQFF. DNA of the CDR3: TGTGCCAGCAGAAGGGACTCAGCCCACAATGAGCAGTTCTTC. This chain links TRBV6-1 with TRBJ2-1, with D possibly being TRBD2 (6 bases). The CDR3 sequence is 14 residues long. Germline CDR1 reads MNHNS; CDR2 reads SASEGT. Trimming removed 6 bases from V and 5 bases from J, with 14 bases in between.

This clonotype was counted between two and nine times. V usage is TRBV4-3 and J usage is TRBJ2-3; D is perhaps TRBD2 (6 bases). CDR1 is LGHNA and CDR2 is YSLEER in the germline V gene. Trimming shortened V by 1 base and J by 0 bases, and 14 bases separated the two germline ends. There are 17 residues in the CDR3. CDR3 in amino acids: CASSQGVAGSSTDTQYF. The CDR3 DNA is TGCGCCAGCAGCCAAGGAGTGGCGGGGTCTAGCACAGATACGCAGTATTTT.

This clonotype was recorded once. A much larger clone differs by one base, so this may be a read error. No conserved phenylalanine or tryptophan is present at the end of the CDR3, so a read error is the likely explanation. V and J are TRBV7-8 and TRBJ1-1; no definite D call. The germline V and J ends were trimmed by 6 bases and 0 bases, with 17 bases remaining between them. CDR1 is SGHVS and CDR2 is FQNEAQ in the germline V gene. CDR3 length: 16 residues. CDR3 bases: TGTGCCAGCAGATTACAGACGGCTACAATGAACACTGAAGCTTTCTCT. This translates into CASRLQTATMNTEAFS.

This clonotype was recorded at least ten times. The chain joins TRBV28 to TRBJ2-1, with 7 bases aligning to TRBD1. CDR3 size: 14 residues. Germline V CDR1 and CDR2: MDHEN, SYDVKM. V lost 7 bases to trimming and J lost 3 bases; unmatched junction nucleotides: 6. DNA for the CDR3: TGTGCCAGCACCGGGACAGTTTTCTACAATGAGCAGTTCTTC. Protein: CASTGTVFYNEQFF.

This clonotype was recorded many times. The V gene is TRBV3-1, the J gene TRBJ2-7; D not certain. The CDR3 totals 14 residues. V lost 4 bases and J lost 2, with 12 bases in between. Germline V gives CDR1 LGHDT, CDR2 YNNKEL (reference sequence). CDR3 protein: CASSRERIAYEQYF. In DNA form, the CDR3 reads TGTGCCAGCAGCCGCGAACGTATAGCCTACGAGCAGTACTTC.

This clonotype appeared many times. J is TRBJ2-5 and V is TRBV11-2; 10 bases agree with TRBD2. CDR1 and CDR2 (germline): SGHAT, FQNNGV. The CDR3 is made up of 15 amino acids. The V and J ends lost 7 bases and 4 bases, in that order; junction bases with no gene match: 9. The CDR3 DNA sequence: TGTGCCAGCAACGACGGAGCGGGAGGGCGAGAGACCCAGTACTTC. Translated: CASNDGAGGRETQYF.